This TCR beta chain comes out of a study of cytomegalovirus exposure and HLA in healthy donors. Germline V lookup: CDR1 MDHEN, CDR2 SYDVKM. The length of the CDR3 is 14 residues. V gave up 7 bases and J gave up 10 bases, with 17 bases separating them. General study results and limits: As a later analysis showed, a missense DCLRE1C variant was linked to trimming of TCR beta V- and J-genes.

Regarding this clone: The antigen remains unidentified.

It was with 60 Vbeta and 13 Jbeta primers that the PCR ran. Using immunoSEQ multiplex PCR, the repertoire was profiled, and TCRdb retains in-frame clones only, with some absent. The top ten clones hold approximately 4% of a sample with some 150,000 clones, around three quarters of them seen once. The gene calls are TRBV28 and TRBJ1-6; D perhaps matches TRBD1 (5 bases). Sequenced sample: PBMCs. The sequence came from a woman aged 40-49 years in good health and CMV-seronegative. Here the CDR3 DNA reads TGTGCCAGCAAAAGCGGGACCTTCCGATCACCCCTCCACTTT. Translating gives CASKSGTFRSPLHF.